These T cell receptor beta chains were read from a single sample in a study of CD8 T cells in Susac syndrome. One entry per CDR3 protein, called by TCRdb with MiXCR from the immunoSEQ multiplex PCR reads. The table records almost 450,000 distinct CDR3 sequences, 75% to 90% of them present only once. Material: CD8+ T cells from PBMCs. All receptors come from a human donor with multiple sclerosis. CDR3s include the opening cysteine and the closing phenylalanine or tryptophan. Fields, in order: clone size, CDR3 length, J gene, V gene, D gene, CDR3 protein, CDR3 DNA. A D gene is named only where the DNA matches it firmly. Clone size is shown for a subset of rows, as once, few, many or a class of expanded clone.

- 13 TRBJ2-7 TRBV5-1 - CASSPPGLDEQYF TGCGCCAGCAGCCCTCCAGGTTTGGACGAGCAGTACTTC
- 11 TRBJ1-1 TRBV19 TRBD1 CASSTGVEAFF TGTGCCAGTTCTACAGGGGTTGAAGCTTTCTTT
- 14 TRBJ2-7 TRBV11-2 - CASSLDTPSYEQYF TGTGCCAGCAGCCTGGACACTCCCTCCTACGAGCAGTACTTC
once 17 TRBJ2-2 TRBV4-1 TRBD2 CASSQDPSGGETGELFF TGCGCCAGCAGCCAAGATCCCAGCGGGGGGGAGACCGGGGAGCTGTTTTTT
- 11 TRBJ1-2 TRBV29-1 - CSVEPNYGYTF TGCAGCGTTGAACCTAACTATGGCTACACCTTC
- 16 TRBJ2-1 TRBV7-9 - CASTSGVKEIYNEQFF TGTGCCAGCACCTCCGGGGTGAAGGAGATCTACAATGAGCAGTTCTTC
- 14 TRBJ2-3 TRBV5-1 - CASSLGKGTDTQYF TGCGCCAGCAGCTTGGGCAAGGGGACAGATACGCAGTATTTT
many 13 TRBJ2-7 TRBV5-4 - CASSPRGSYEQYF TGTGCCAGCAGCCCCCGGGGGAGTTACGAGCAGTACTTC
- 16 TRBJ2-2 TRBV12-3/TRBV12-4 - CASSTLGVAHTGELFF TGTGCCAGCAGTACCCTTGGGGTCGCGCACACCGGGGAGCTGTTTTTT
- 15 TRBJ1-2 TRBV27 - CASSLKAGSNYGYTF TGTGCCAGCAGTTTAAAGGCAGGGTCTAACTATGGCTACACCTTC
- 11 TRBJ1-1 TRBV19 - CASSIYTEAFF TGTGCCAGTAGTATCTACACTGAAGCTTTCTTT
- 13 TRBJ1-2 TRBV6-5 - CASSPLGEYGYTF TGTGCCAGCAGTCCCCTCGGGGAGTATGGCTACACCTTC
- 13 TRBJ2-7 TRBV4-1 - CASSGAYAYEQYF TGCGCCAGCAGCGGGGCTTACGCCTACGAGCAGTACTTC
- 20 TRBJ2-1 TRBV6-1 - CASRSTGWFVDIGSYNEQFF TGTGCCAGCAGATCAACTGGGTGGTTTGTAGACATTGGCTCCTACAATGAGCAGTTCTTC
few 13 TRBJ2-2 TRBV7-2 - CASSLGSAGELFF TGTGCCAGCAGCTTAGGTTCGGCAGGGGAGCTGTTTTTT
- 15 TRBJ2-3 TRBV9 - CASSPRGDSTDTQYF TGTGCCAGCAGCCCCCGCGGGGATAGCACAGATACGCAGTATTTT
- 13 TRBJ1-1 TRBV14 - CASSPVGETEAFF TGTGCCAGCAGCCCTGTAGGGGAGACTGAAGCTTTCTTT
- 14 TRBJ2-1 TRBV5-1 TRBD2 CASSWWEGRNEQFF TGCGCCAGCAGCTGGTGGGAGGGCCGAAATGAGCAGTTCTTC
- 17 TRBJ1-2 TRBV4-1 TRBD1 CASSPSKRGRLVYGYTF TGCGCCAGCAGCCCGTCGAAGAGGGGGCGGCTCGTCTATGGCTACACCTTC
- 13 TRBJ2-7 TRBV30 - CAWSSDLSYEQYF TGTGCCTGGAGTAGCGACCTCTCCTACGAGCAGTACTTC
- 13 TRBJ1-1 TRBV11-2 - CASSPNVNTEAFF TGTGCCAGCAGCCCAAACGTCAACACTGAAGCTTTCTTT
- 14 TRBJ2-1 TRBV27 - CASSFDRPYNEQFF TGTGCCAGCAGTTTCGACAGGCCTTACAATGAGCAGTTCTTC
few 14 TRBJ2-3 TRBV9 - CASSVDGGTDTQYF TGTGCCAGCAGCGTGGACGGGGGCACAGATACGCAGTATTTT
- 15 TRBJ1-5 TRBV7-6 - CASSLSGGENQPQHF TGTGCCAGCAGCTTATCCGGGGGCGAGAATCAGCCCCAGCATTTT
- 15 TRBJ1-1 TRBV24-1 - CATTPRGDFNTEAFF TGTGCCACCACCCCGCGGGGGGACTTCAACACTGAAGCTTTCTTT
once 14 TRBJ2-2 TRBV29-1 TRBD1 CSAPRAGGRGELFF TGCAGCGCCCCGCGGGCAGGGGGCAGGGGGGAGCTGTTTTTT
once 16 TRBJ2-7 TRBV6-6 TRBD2 CASTEPGLASVDEQYF TGTGCCAGCACCGAACCGGGACTAGCGTCCGTCGACGAGCAGTACTTC
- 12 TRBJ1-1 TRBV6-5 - CASSPGPYEAFF TGTGCCAGCAGTCCTGGGCCTTATGAAGCTTTCTTT
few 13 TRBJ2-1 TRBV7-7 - CASSYGNYNEQFF TGTGCTAGCAGCTACGGGAACTACAATGAGCAGTTCTTC
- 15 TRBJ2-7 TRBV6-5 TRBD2 CASSYPYGGSYEQYF TGTGCCAGCAGTTACCCCTACGGGGGGTCCTACGAGCAGTACTTC
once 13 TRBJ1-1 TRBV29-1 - CSVDRIGATEAFF TGCAGCGTTGACCGTATTGGGGCCACTGAAGCTTTCTTT
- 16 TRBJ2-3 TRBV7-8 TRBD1 CASSSDREVQSDTQYF TGTGCCAGCAGCTCGGACAGGGAAGTACAATCAGATACGCAGTATTTT
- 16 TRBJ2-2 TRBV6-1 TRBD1 CASSPNTGANTGELFF TGTGCCAGCAGTCCTAATACAGGGGCGAACACCGGGGAGCTGTTTTTT
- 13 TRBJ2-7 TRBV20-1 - CSARDREHYGQYF TGCAGTGCTAGAGATCGCGAACACTACGGGCAGTACTTC
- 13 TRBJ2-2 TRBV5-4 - CASSQEGNGELFF TGTGCCAGCAGTCAGGAGGGAAACGGGGAGCTGTTTTTT
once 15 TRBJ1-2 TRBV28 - CASSFRDTRFYGYTF TGTGCCAGCAGCTTTAGGGACACTAGATTCTATGGCTACACCTTC
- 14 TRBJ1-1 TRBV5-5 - CASSLGVGLDEAFF TGTGCCAGCAGCTTGGGCGTCGGGTTAGATGAAGCTTTCTTT
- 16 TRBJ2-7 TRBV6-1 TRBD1 CASRDREVLFSYEQYF TGTGCCAGCAGGGACAGGGAAGTTCTTTTTTCCTACGAGCAGTACTTC
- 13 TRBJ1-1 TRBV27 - CASSPVGLTEAFF TGTGCCAGCAGTCCTGTGGGGCTGACTGAAGCTTTCTTT
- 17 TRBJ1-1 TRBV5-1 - CASSQGWVSQAVTEAFF TGCGCCAGCAGCCAGGGCTGGGTAAGTCAGGCGGTAACTGAAGCTTTCTTT
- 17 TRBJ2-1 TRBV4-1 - CASSHPRDGFSYNEQFF TGCGCCAGCAGCCACCCGAGGGACGGGTTTTCCTACAATGAGCAGTTCTTC
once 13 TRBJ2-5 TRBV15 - CATSRQGQETQYF TGTGCCACCAGCAGACAGGGGCAAGAGACCCAGTACTTC
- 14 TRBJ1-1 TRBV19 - CASSMNVLNTEAFF TGTGCCAGTAGTATGAACGTCTTGAACACTGAAGCTTTCTTT
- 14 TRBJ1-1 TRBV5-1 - CASSLAAGVTEAFF TGCGCCAGCAGCTTGGCCGCAGGGGTGACTGAAGCTTTCTTT
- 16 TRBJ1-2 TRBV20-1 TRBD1 CSAYTPRTGPNYGYTF TGCAGTGCCTATACCCCACGGACAGGGCCTAACTATGGCTACACCTTC
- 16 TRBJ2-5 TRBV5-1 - CASSSLSGKSQETQYF TGCGCCAGCAGCAGCTTGAGCGGAAAATCCCAAGAGACCCAGTACTTC
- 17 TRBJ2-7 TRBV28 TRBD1 CASSLWVFPGTGNEQYF TGTGCCAGCAGTTTATGGGTCTTCCCCGGGACAGGGAACGAGCAGTACTTC
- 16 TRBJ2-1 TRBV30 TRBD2 CAWSRASGGVYNEQFF TGTGCCTGGAGTCGCGCTAGCGGGGGGGTCTACAATGAGCAGTTCTTC
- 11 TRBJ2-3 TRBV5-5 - CASVVTDTQYF TGTGCCAGCGTCGTGACAGATACGCAGTATTTT
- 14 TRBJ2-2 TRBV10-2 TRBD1 CASRDRVDTGELFF TGCGCCAGCCGGGACAGGGTTGACACCGGGGAGCTGTTTTTT
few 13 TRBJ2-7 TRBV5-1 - CASSLDTTYEQYF TGTGCCAGCAGTTTAGACACTACTTACGAGCAGTACTTC
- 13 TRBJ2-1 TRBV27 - CASSYLANNEQFF TGTGCCAGCAGTTACCTAGCAAACAATGAGCAGTTCTTC
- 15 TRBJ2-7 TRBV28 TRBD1 CASSSPGQGKHEQYF TGTGCCAGCAGTTCGCCGGGACAGGGTAAACACGAGCAGTACTTC
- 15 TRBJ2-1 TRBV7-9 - CASSPRSDFYNEQFF TGTGCCAGCAGCCCGCGCAGCGATTTCTACAATGAGCAGTTCTTC
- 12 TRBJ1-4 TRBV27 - CASSVGREKLFF TGTGCCAGCAGTGTTGGCCGGGAAAAACTGTTTTTT
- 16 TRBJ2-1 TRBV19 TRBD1 CASSDQLGQGFNEQFF TGTGCCAGTAGTGACCAATTGGGACAGGGGTTCAATGAGCAGTTCTTC
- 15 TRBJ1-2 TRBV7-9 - CASSDDWEEIYGYTF TGTGCCAGCAGCGACGATTGGGAGGAGATCTATGGCTACACCTTC
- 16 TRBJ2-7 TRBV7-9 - CASSAGAQQGSYEQYF TGTGCCAGCAGCGCAGGGGCCCAACAGGGCTCCTACGAGCAGTACTTC
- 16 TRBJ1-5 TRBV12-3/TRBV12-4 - CASSLGGRASTQPQHF TGTGCCAGCAGTTTAGGCGGCCGAGCATCGACTCAGCCCCAGCATTTT